Below are 27 T cell receptor beta chains sequenced from a single sample in a study of response to subunit inactivated influenza vaccine. One entry per CDR3 protein results from TCRdb running MiXCR on the RT-PCR reads. The repertoire holds over 450,000 distinct CDR3 sequences, with over 10% as singletons. The sample in question was PBMCs from blood, obtained roughly 45 days after vaccination. Source of these receptors: a man aged 50-59 years who received an inactivated influenza vaccine.

This clonotype has a handful of counts. The rearrangement links TRBV7-8 to TRBJ1-2; 7 bases align to TRBD1. The CDR3 extends over 14 amino acids. V was clipped by 1 base and J by 7 bases; unmatched bases: 6. CDR1 and CDR2 from the germline V gene are SGHVS and FQNEAQ. In DNA form, the CDR3 reads TGTGCCAGCAGCTTAGACGGGACAGCCCGTGGCTACACCTTC. The encoded protein is CASSLDGTARGYTF.

This clonotype showed up many times. The J gene is TRBJ2-1, the V gene TRBV7-3, with a possible D match to TRBD1 (5 bases). CDR1 SGHTA and CDR2 FQGTGA come from the germline V gene. CDR3 length: 16 residues. The V and J ends lost 5 bases and 0 bases respectively, with 14 bases between them. CDR3 region: CASSTEQVSSYNEQFF. The CDR3 DNA is TGTGCCAGCAGCACGGAACAGGTTAGCTCCTACAATGAGCAGTTCTTC.

This clonotype was observed many times. The chain uses TRBV6-2 or TRBV6-3 and TRBJ2-7; D may be TRBD2 (5 bases). The CDR3 runs to 12 residues. V was pared by 7 bases and J by 0 bases, with 7 bases between. CDR1 is MNHEY and CDR2 is SVGEGT in the germline V gene. CDR3 in amino acids: CASNDYSYEQYF. CDR3 in DNA: TGTGCCAGCAACGACTACTCCTACGAGCAGTACTTC.

V is TRBV5-1 and J is TRBJ2-7; 8 nucleotides align to TRBD1. Trimming cost V 5 bases and J 1 base; bases outside gene matches: 11. Germline assignment: CDR1 SGHRS and CDR2 YFSETQ. The CDR3 is made up of 16 amino acids. CDR3 amino acids: CASSFRPGQGSYEQYF. As DNA, the CDR3 is TGCGCCAGCAGTTTTCGACCCGGACAGGGTTCCTACGAGCAGTACTTC.

The chain joins TRBV3-1 to TRBJ1-6, with D unclear. V lost 11 bases and J 8 bases, leaving 10 bases between the germline ends. This CDR3 has 11 residues. Germline V gene data show CDR1 as LGHDT and CDR2 as YNNKEL (reference sequence). The CDR3 here is CAVGAHSPLHF. The DNA of the CDR3 is TGTGCCGTCGGCGCCCATTCACCCCTCCACTTT. The whole variable domain, remainder taken from reference TRBV3-1 and TRBJ1-6, is DTAVSQTPKYLVTQMGNDKSIKCEQNLGHDTMYWYKQDSKKFLKIMFSYNNKELIINETVPNRFSPKSPDKAHLNLHINSLELGDSAVYFCAVGAHSPLHFGNGTRLTVT.

The genes are TRBV29-1 and TRBJ2-1, with a possible D match to TRBD1 (5 bases). The ends were cut back, 7 bases at V and 0 bases at J, with 13 bases in the middle. Germline V CDR1 and CDR2: SQVTM, ANQGSEA. The CDR3 is 14 residues long. The CDR3 bases are TGCAGCGCCAGGGCTTTGAGCTCCTACAATGAGCAGTTCTTC. Translated: CSARALSSYNEQFF.

Only a few counts were recorded for this clonotype. J is TRBJ2-7 and V is TRBV5-6, with D tentatively TRBD1 (6 bases). Germline assignment: CDR1 SGHDT and CDR2 YYEEEE. The germline V and J ends were trimmed by 3 bases and 6 bases, with 13 bases remaining between them. The CDR3 totals 13 residues. CDR3 nucleotides: TGTGCCAGCAGCTCTCCTGAAGGGGGCGAGCAGTACTTC. Its translation: CASSSPEGGEQYF.

The chain uses TRBV7-9 and TRBJ2-7; TRBD1 is a possible D gene (5 bases). The CDR3 length is 12 residues. Looked up from germline, CDR1 is SEHNR and CDR2 is FQNEAQ (reference sequence). The CDR3 DNA reads as TGTGTCGGGCAGGGCGACTCCTACGAGCAGTACTTC. Its protein product is CVGQGDSYEQYF. Complete variable domain (other parts from reference TRBV7-9 and TRBJ2-7): DTGVSQNPRHKITKRGQNVTFRCDPISEHNRLYWYRQTLGQGPEFLTYFQNEAQLEKSRLLSDRFSAERPKGSFSTLEIQRTEQGDSAMYLCVGQGDSYEQYFGPGTRLTVT.

In its sample, this clonotype was seen a few times. The chain employs TRBV28 and TRBJ2-5, with D unresolved. V dropped 6 bases and J dropped 4 bases, with 21 bases sitting between them. The CDR3 is 16 residues long. Germline CDR1 reads MDHEN; CDR2 reads SYDVKM. The CDR3 DNA sequence: TGTGCCAGCAGGCTCCGGGTTTTCGATCCCGGAGAGACCCAGTACTTC. Encoded protein: CASRLRVFDPGETQYF. Full variable domain (remainder filled in from reference TRBV28 and TRBJ2-5): DVKVTQSSRYLVKRTGEKVFLECVQDMDHENMFWYRQDPGLGLRLIYFSYDVKMKEKGDIPEGYSVSREKKERFSLILESASTNQTSMYLCASRLRVFDPGETQYFGPGTRLLVL.

This clonotype was counted only a few times. The chain recombines TRBV20-1 with TRBJ1-1; D is possibly TRBD1 (6 bases). This CDR3 region has 14 residues. Germline-derived CDR1 and CDR2 are DFQATT and SNEGSKA (reference sequence). Trimming took 6 bases from V and 3 from J, leaving 17 bases between them. The CDR3 reads CSASRGGRDTEAFF. DNA of the CDR3: TGCAGTGCCAGCCGGGGGGGGCGCGACACTGAAGCTTTCTTT.

This clonotype was observed a few times. The chain joins TRBV10-2 to TRBJ1-1; 7 nucleotides align to TRBD1. Trimming removed 6 bases from V and 4 bases from J; junction bases left unmatched: 8. Germline V gene lookup returns CDR1 WSHSY and CDR2 SAAADI. The CDR3 contains 14 residues. The CDR3 region has the DNA TGCGCCAGCAGGCCCCCTGACAGGGCCACTGAAGCTTTCTTT. Translating gives CASRPPDRATEAFF.

A remark on this clonotype: A clone one base away is much larger, so this may be a read error. V gene TRBV15 combines with J gene TRBJ1-2; no reliable D call. Germline loops: CDR1 LNHNV, CDR2 YYDKDF (reference sequence). This CDR3 region has 12 residues. V lost 0 bases and J 8 bases, leaving 7 bases between the germline ends. Here the CDR3 DNA reads TGTGCCACCAGCAGAGATGGCAAGGGCTACACCTTC. This sequence encodes CATSRDGKGYTF.

This clonotype appeared many times. V and J are TRBV29-1 and TRBJ1-1, with 10 bases fitting TRBD1. Looked up from germline, CDR1 is SQVTM and CDR2 is ANQGSEA. There are 13 residues in the CDR3. V gave up 8 bases and J gave up 1 base; unmatched junction bases: 4. This CDR3 is CSIDRGPNTEAFF. In nucleotides, the CDR3 is TGCAGCATCGACAGGGGGCCGAACACTGAAGCTTTCTTT.

This clonotype was found a few times. V is TRBV11-2 and J is TRBJ2-7, with D tentatively TRBD1 (6 bases). Germline V CDR1 and CDR2: SGHAT, FQNNGV. Deletions cut 4 bases from V and 4 bases from J, with 14 bases between. This CDR3 contains 14 residues. The CDR3 DNA follows: TGTGCCAGCAGCTCAACAGGGATCTTGTACGAGCAGTACTTC. This encodes CASSSTGILYEQYF.

The V and J genes are TRBV29-1 and TRBJ2-7, with 7 bases identical to TRBD1. Per germline, CDR1 SQVTM and CDR2 ANQGSEA. CDR3 length: 13 amino acids. J lost 0 bases, V lost 7 bases, and 6 bases had no gene match. The CDR3, as DNA: TGCAGCGCCTCGGACAGGTCCTCCTACGAGCAGTACTTC. Protein sequence: CSASDRSSYEQYF.

The sample holds many counts of this clonotype. The CDR3 loop is CASSQADRGNYEQYF. The CDR3 DNA reads as TGCGCCAGCAGCCAAGCAGACAGGGGGAATTACGAGCAGTACTTC. V gene TRBV4-3 combines with J gene TRBJ2-7; 9 positions match TRBD1. V shed 1 base and J 4 bases; nucleotides not matched to a gene: 5. The CDR3 consists of 15 residues. Germline CDR1 is LGHNA and CDR2 is YSLEER.

The V call is TRBV7-2, the J call TRBJ2-6; no firm D call. The CDR3 is 14 amino acids. Germline loops: CDR1 SGHTA, CDR2 FQGNSA. V was cut by 4 bases and J by 1 base, with 5 bases left in between. CDR3: CASSSWSGANVLTF. The CDR3, as DNA: TGTGCCAGCAGCTCATGGTCTGGGGCCAACGTCCTGACTTTC.

V and J are TRBV20-1 and TRBJ2-5; weak D call: TRBD1 (5 bases). CDR3 length: 13 residues. Germline V gives CDR1 DFQATT, CDR2 SNEGSKA (reference sequence). The V end was cut by 4 bases, the J end by 4 bases, with 13 bases between. CDR3 coding DNA: TGCAGTGCTACCCCAGGGCAAGGAGAGACCCAGTACTTC. Translation: CSATPGQGETQYF.

The rearrangement joins TRBV6-1 to TRBJ2-7; tentative D call: TRBD2 (5 bases). Germline CDR1 MNHNS, CDR2 SASEGT. This CDR3 has 14 amino acids. Trimming removed 6 bases at V and 2 bases at J, with 14 bases between. The CDR3: CASRRTALTYEQYF. DNA for the CDR3: TGTGCCAGCAGAAGGACTGCGCTTACCTACGAGCAGTACTTC.

V is TRBV9 and J is TRBJ1-2; D is undetermined. This CDR3 contains 13 residues. Germline loops: CDR1 SGDLS, CDR2 YYNGEE. The V gene lost 3 bases and the J gene lost 3 bases, with 9 bases spanning the gap. The CDR3 spells CASSARSDYGYTF. DNA for the CDR3: TGTGCCAGCAGCGCAAGGTCGGACTATGGCTACACCTTC.

The table lists this clonotype with many counts. At one end the junction does not follow the germline gene, possibly because of a read error. This chain uses TRBV7-9 with TRBJ2-1, with 9 bases that match TRBD1. The germline gives CDR1 SEHNR, CDR2 FQNEAQ (reference sequence). CDR3 size: 12 residues. The CDR3 protein is CASSAGQGTTPF. The CDR3 DNA follows: TGTGCCAGCAGCGCCGGACAGGGGACAACCCCTTTC.

This clonotype has just a few counts. The chain combines TRBV20-1 with TRBJ2-3; 11 bases agree with TRBD2. The CDR3 runs 14 residues. The V and J ends lost 7 bases and 3 bases, in that order; junction bases with no gene match: 6. Germline V gene data show CDR1 as DFQATT and CDR2 as SNEGSKA (reference sequence). CDR3 in DNA: TGCAGTGTACTAGCGGGGGTGAGGACAGATACGCAGTATTTT. The encoded protein is CSVLAGVRTDTQYF.

The chain links TRBV28 to TRBJ1-2; D gene uncertain. The CDR3 contains 13 residues. Germline V gene data show CDR1 as MDHEN and CDR2 as SYDVKM. With 2 bases removed from V and 4 bases from J, the gap between germline ends came to 8 bases. Written as DNA, the CDR3 is TGTGCCAGCAGTTTAACAAGTGCCTATGGCTACACCTTC. Its translation is CASSLTSAYGYTF.

This clonotype has just a few counts. The V and J genes are TRBV5-5 and TRBJ2-5; D is unclear. The length of the CDR3 is 15 residues. Germline loops: CDR1 SGHKS, CDR2 YYEKEE (reference sequence). The V end lost 4 bases, the J end lost 0 bases, and 13 bases lay between the germline ends. CDR3: CASSLNTLYQETQYF. For the CDR3, the DNA is TGTGCCAGCAGCCTCAATACATTGTACCAAGAGACCCAGTACTTC.

This clonotype was counted many times. This sequence joins TRBV12-3 or TRBV12-4 and TRBJ2-1; possible D gene TRBD1, 8 bases. The CDR3 is 16 amino acids. V lost 6 bases to trimming and J lost 1 base, with 16 bases between them. The CDR3 loop is CASRLQGGRSYNEQFF. The DNA of the CDR3 is TGTGCCAGCAGACTACAGGGGGGGAGGTCCTACAATGAGCAGTTCTTC.

The chain has TRBV7-6 and TRBJ2-7; tentative D call: TRBD1 (6 bases). Trimming removed 0 bases at V and 2 bases at J, with 23 bases between. Germline V gene data show CDR1 as SGHVS and CDR2 as FNYEAQ. The CDR3 is 19 residues long. CDR3 sequence: CASSLAYLRGRQTTYEQYF. CDR3 nucleotide sequence: TGTGCCAGCAGCTTAGCTTACCTCAGGGGAAGGCAAACAACCTACGAGCAGTACTTC.

In this sample, this clonotype turned up a few times. V usage is TRBV6-2 or TRBV6-3 and J usage is TRBJ1-1; 8 bases agree with TRBD1. Per germline, CDR1 MNHEY and CDR2 SVGEGT. With V trimmed by 6 bases and J by 12 bases, 18 bases remained unmatched. This CDR3 has 15 residues. Written as DNA, the CDR3 is TGTGCCAGCAGACCCTGGATTCAGGGGGCGACTACAACTTTCTTT. The encoded protein is CASRPWIQGATTTFF.